This TCR beta chain emerged from a study of cytomegalovirus exposure and HLA in healthy donors. The CDR3 length is 15 residues. From germline, CDR1 is MDHEN and CDR2 SYDVKM. Trimming shortened V by 6 bases and J by 2 bases, and 14 bases separated the two germline ends. PCR amplification relied on 60 Vbeta primers (plus 13 Jbeta primers). Libraries were prepared by immunoSEQ multiplex PCR; TCRdb keeps only in-frame clonotypes and omits some of them. This sample has fewer than 250,000 clones, with around 82% found just once. The chain employs TRBV28 and TRBJ1-5, with a possible D match to TRBD1 (5 bases). The clonotype was recovered from a man between 35 and 55 years old in good health and CMV-seropositive. Sequencing input: PBMCs. The CDR3 sequence is CASSQSVGGNQPQHF. The DNA for the CDR3 is TGTGCCAGCAGCCAATCCGTAGGGGGCAATCAGCCCCAGCATTTT. Using reference TRBV28 and TRBJ1-5 for the parts outside the CDR3, the full variable domain is DVKVTQSSRYLVKRTGEKVFLECVQDMDHENMFWYRQDPGLGLRLIYFSYDVKMKEKGDIPEGYSVSREKKERFSLILESASTNQTSMYLCASSQSVGGNQPQHFGDGTRLSIL.